This is a list of T cell receptor beta chains from one sample in a study of shared clonotypes between healthy human individuals. The repertoire was sequenced with immunoSEQ multiplex PCR; TCRdb's copy has only in-frame clones and lacks some. The data contain about 2.2 million clones, roughly 91% of them seen just once; the ten biggest clones take up roughly 1.8%. Sequenced input: naive CD8+ T cells from PBMCs. Receptors originate from a man aged 18 to 30 in good health. Some clones in this sample may be carry-over from other donors' samples. Both conserved end residues are part of each CDR3. A D gene is named only where the DNA matches it firmly. A clone size is listed for some rows: how often the clone was seen (once, few, many), or a class if it is expanded.

TRBV7-9	TRBJ2-2	.	16	.	TGTGCCAGCAGCTTAGTCGGAGGGCGTAGGACCGGGGAGCTGTTTTTT	CASSLVGGRRTGELFF
TRBV9	TRBJ2-1	.	16	.	TGTGCCAGCAGCGTAGTAGGCGGGACCGCTTACAATGAGCAGTTCTTC	CASSVVGGTAYNEQFF
TRBV27	TRBJ1-2	.	12	.	TGTGCCAGCAGCCCCTGGGGGGATGGCTACACCTTC	CASSPWGDGYTF
TRBV7-9	TRBJ2-3	.	15	TRBD2	TGTGCCAGCAGCTCCCCGACTAGCGACACAGATACGCAGTATTTT	CASSSPTSDTDTQYF
TRBV21-1	TRBJ2-2	.	14	.	TGTGCCAGCAGCAGGGACAGTAACACCGGGGAGCTGTTTTTT	CASSRDSNTGELFF
TRBV19	TRBJ2-7	.	15	TRBD1	TGTGCCAGTAGTGACGGGACAGGGGCCGCATACGAGCAGTACTTC	CASSDGTGAAYEQYF
TRBV7-9	TRBJ2-7	.	14	TRBD2	TGTGCCAGCAGCCTTCCCGGGACTAGCTACGAGCAGTACTTC	CASSLPGTSYEQYF
TRBV30	TRBJ1-5	.	14	.	TGTGCCTGGAGCGTCGCCCGGGGTATTCAGCCCCAGCATTTT	CAWSVARGIQPQHF
TRBV6-5	TRBJ1-1	.	13	.	TGTGCCAGCAGCTGGGGAAAGAACACTGAAGCTTTCTTT	CASSWGKNTEAFF
TRBV9	TRBJ2-7	.	13	.	TGTGCCAGCAGCGCGACGGACAGCTACGAGCAGTACTTC	CASSATDSYEQYF
TRBV25-1	TRBJ2-7	.	13	TRBD1	TGTGCCAGCAGGGGGACAGCTCCCTACGAGCAGTACTTC	CASRGTAPYEQYF
TRBV6-5	TRBJ2-5	once	14	.	TGTGCCAGCAGTGAGAATTATAACAGGGATCCCCAGTACTTC	CASSENYNRDPQYF
TRBV28	TRBJ1-1	.	14	.	TGTGCCAGCAGTGATTACAGGTCTAACACTGAAGCTTTCTTT	CASSDYRSNTEAFF
TRBV5-4	TRBJ1-1	.	18	.	TGTGCCAGCAGCTTGGATTCAGGGACACTCTACTGGGAAACTGAAGCTTTCTTT	CASSLDSGTLYWETEAFF
TRBV19	TRBJ2-2	.	15	.	TGTGCCAGTAGTATGGGGTGGCGGAGCACCGGGGAGCTGTTTTTT	CASSMGWRSTGELFF
TRBV12-5	TRBJ2-1	.	14	.	TGTGCTAGTGGTTCAGGGATCACCTACAATGAGCAGTTCTTC	CASGSGITYNEQFF
TRBV14	TRBJ2-7	once	15	.	TGTGCCAGCAGACCCACGGGGGCCCTGACCTACGAGCAGTACTTC	CASRPTGALTYEQYF
TRBV7-6	TRBJ2-3	.	16	.	TGTGCCAGCAGCACCAGATATGAGACTAGCACAGATACGCAGTATTTT	CASSTRYETSTDTQYF
TRBV27	TRBJ2-7	.	14	.	TGTGCCAGCAGTTTGTCTAGCACCATCCACGAGCAGTACTTC	CASSLSSTIHEQYF
TRBV25-1	TRBJ1-5	.	13	.	TGTGCCAGCAGTGAAGCCCGGGGTCAGCCCCAGCATTTT	CASSEARGQPQHF
TRBV13	TRBJ2-1	.	16	TRBD2	TGTGCCAGCAGCTCCCGGACTAGCGGGAGGGCGGGTGAGCAGTTCTTC	CASSSRTSGRAGEQFF
TRBV4-3	TRBJ2-5	.	15	.	TGCGCCAGCAGCCAAGATGGGGGGATCCAAGAGACCCAGTACTTC	CASSQDGGIQETQYF